The 18 T cell receptor beta chains reported below all come from one sample, sequenced in a study of blood T cell repertoires in COVID-19. Here immunoSEQ multiplex PCR was the method, and the copy in TCRdb shows in-frame clones only, minus some. The table lists about 150,000 clones, around 82% of them singletons. The sample taken for sequencing was peripheral blood. Every receptor here comes from a human donor in a cohort sampled during active COVID-19.

This rearrangement joins TRBV30 to TRBJ1-2; maybe TRBD1 (5 bases). The CDR3 runs to 13 residues. Germline CDR1 reads GTSNPN; CDR2 reads SVGIG (reference sequence). V was shortened by 0 bases and J by 8 bases, with 13 bases between the two germline ends. Here the CDR3 reads CAWSVGGGGGYTF. The DNA of the CDR3 is TGTGCCTGGAGTGTAGGTGGGGGAGGAGGCTACACCTTC. Supplemented by reference TRBV30 and TRBJ1-2, the full variable domain reads SQTIHQWPATLVQPVGSPLSLECTVEGTSNPNLYWYRQAAGRGLQLLFYSVGIGQISSEVPQNLSASRPQDRQFILSSKKLLLSDSGFYLCAWSVGGGGGYTFGSGTRLTVV.

This chain connects TRBV29-1 to TRBJ1-2, with D possibly TRBD1 on 6 matching bases. Germline-derived CDR1 and CDR2 are SQVTM and ANQGSEA. This CDR3 is built from 13 residues. Trimming took off 6 bases at V and 7 bases at J, with 18 bases between the two ends. The CDR3 loop is CSVDQGHGFGYTF. In DNA form, the CDR3 reads TGCAGCGTAGACCAGGGGCACGGTTTTGGCTACACCTTC.

The rearrangement joins TRBV12-3 or TRBV12-4 to TRBJ1-6; D uncertain. The germline V and J ends were trimmed by 2 bases and 10 bases, with 9 bases remaining between them. This CDR3 has 13 residues. In DNA form, the CDR3 reads TGTGCCAGCAGTTTATTTACTGAATCACCCCTCCACTTT. Residues: CASSLFTESPLHF.

This clone was seen a handful of times. This rearrangement joins TRBV30 to TRBJ1-1, with TRBD1 as a possible D gene (5 bases). Germline loops: CDR1 GTSNPN, CDR2 SVGIG (reference sequence). CDR3 length: 14 amino acids. V was cut by 8 bases and J by 5 bases, with 21 bases left in between. The DNA for the CDR3 is TGTGCCCCCCCCGAGCTGGGGGGGGGAACTGAAGCTTTCTTT. As protein: CAPPELGGGTEAFF.

This chain connects TRBV7-3 to TRBJ2-2; D might be TRBD1 (5 bases). V shed 2 bases and J shed 6 bases, with 13 bases lying between them. This CDR3 spans 15 amino acids. The germline V gene has CDR1 SGHTA and CDR2 FQGTGA. In DNA form, the CDR3 reads TGTGCCAGCAGCTTATCCGACAGCTCACCCGGGGAGCTGTTTTTT. Residues: CASSLSDSSPGELFF.

The chain employs TRBV28 and TRBJ2-2, with no clear D. This CDR3 spans 12 amino acids. Trimming left V 2 bases short and J 5 bases short, with 3 bases between. Germline CDR1 reads MDHEN; CDR2 reads SYDVKM. CDR3 protein: CASSLQTGELFF. CDR3 in DNA: TGTGCCAGCAGTTTACAAACCGGGGAGCTGTTTTTT.

The chain uses TRBV28 and TRBJ1-4; TRBD1 might be the D (6 bases). Germline values: CDR1 MDHEN, CDR2 SYDVKM. This CDR3 has 15 residues. V was clipped by 5 bases and J by 4 bases, with 14 bases between them. This chain's CDR3 is CASSRSTGINEKLFF. CDR3 DNA: TGTGCCAGCAGTCGATCAACAGGGATTAATGAAAAACTGTTTTTT.

The genes are TRBV5-1 and TRBJ2-1; 11 nucleotides line up with TRBD2. The CDR3 contains 16 residues. The J segment lost 7 bases and the V segment lost 3 bases, leaving 9 bases of the junction unmatched. In germline, CDR1 is SGHRS, CDR2 YFSETQ. The CDR3 loop reads CASSYGLLAGANEQFF. In nucleotides, the CDR3 is TGCGCCAGCAGCTATGGACTACTAGCGGGGGCAAATGAGCAGTTCTTC.

The gene calls are TRBV28 and TRBJ2-1; 13 nucleotides match TRBD2. Trimming cost V 3 bases and J 7 bases; bases outside gene matches: 0. Per the germline V gene, CDR1 is MDHEN and CDR2 is SYDVKM. The CDR3 extends over 14 amino acids. CDR3 sequence: CASSLTSGRNEQFF. The CDR3 bases are TGTGCCAGCAGTTTGACTAGCGGGAGGAATGAGCAGTTCTTC.

The chain recombines TRBV3-1 (or the pseudogene TRBV3-2) with TRBJ1-4; 7 bases align to TRBD1. Germline CDR1 and CDR2: LGHDT and YNNKEL (reference sequence). The CDR3 has 14 amino acids. J gave up 0 bases and V 9 bases, and 4 bases lay outside the gene matches. The CDR3: CARTGYPTNEKLFF. DNA for the CDR3: TGTGCCAGGACAGGGTACCCAACTAATGAAAAACTGTTTTTT.

The chain is built from TRBV6-6 and TRBJ1-2; D not resolved. V was pared by 4 bases and J by 2 bases, with 8 bases between. The CDR3 totals 13 residues. CDR1 is MNHNY, CDR2 SVGAGI, per germline (reference sequence). CDR3 loop: CASSFTDNYGYTF. DNA of the CDR3: TGTGCCAGCAGTTTCACAGACAACTATGGCTACACCTTC.

The chain uses TRBV20-1 and TRBJ1-1, with 7 bases aligning to TRBD1. Germline values: CDR1 DFQATT, CDR2 SNEGSKA (reference sequence). The V and J ends lost 7 bases and 3 bases, in that order; junction bases with no gene match: 2. The CDR3 has 11 residues. CDR3 in amino acids: CSGTGDTEAFF. DNA of the CDR3: TGCAGTGGGACAGGTGACACTGAAGCTTTCTTT.

The genes are TRBV7-3 and TRBJ2-3, with 8 bases fitting TRBD2. Germline assignment: CDR1 SGHTA and CDR2 FQGTGA. V lost 2 bases and J lost 0; bases outside the gene matches: 10. The CDR3 is 18 residues long. The CDR3 DNA is TGTGCCAGCAGCTTATCTGGAGTAGCGGGGACTAGCACAGATACGCAGTATTTT. Translated: CASSLSGVAGTSTDTQYF.

The chain joins TRBV6-5 to TRBJ1-2, with unresolved D. The V and J ends lost 7 bases and 8 bases respectively, with 14 bases between them. The CDR3 is 12 amino acids. Germline loops: CDR1 MNHEY, CDR2 SVGAGI. CDR3 in amino acids: CASTREPGGYTF. CDR3 DNA: TGTGCCAGCACGAGGGAGCCGGGCGGCTACACCTTC.

In the case of this clone: Other DNA sequences in the sample encode the same CDR3. The chain employs TRBV9 and TRBJ1-1, with D unclear. The V gene's germline CDR1 is SGDLS and CDR2 YYNGEE. V was trimmed by 2 bases and J by 3 bases, leaving 8 bases between them. This CDR3 is built from 13 residues. This chain's CDR3 is CASSVAGDTEAFF. The CDR3 DNA sequence: TGTGCCAGCAGCGTCGCCGGGGACACTGAAGCTTTCTTT.

The chain joins TRBV25-1 to TRBJ1-2; the D gene is possibly TRBD1 (6 bases). Trimming pared 5 bases from V and 4 bases from J, leaving 14 bases between. The germline CDR1 and CDR2 sequences are MGHDK and SYGVNS. The CDR3 loop spans 14 amino acids. The CDR3 here is CASSTQGRGYGYTF. In DNA, the CDR3 is TGTGCCAGCAGTACACAGGGACGGGGCTATGGCTACACCTTC.

The chain uses TRBV3-1 (or the pseudogene TRBV3-2) and TRBJ2-2; 8 bases agree with TRBD2. After removal of 2 bases from V and 7 bases from J, the junction contained 9 bases not matched to a gene. The CDR3 is 16 amino acids. CDR1 is LGHDT, CDR2 YNNKEL, per germline (reference sequence). The CDR3 coding sequence is TGTGCCAGCAGCCAACATCCGGGGGGGGCCGGCGGGGAGCTGTTTTTT. Its translation is CASSQHPGGAGGELFF.

This sequence joins TRBV25-1 and TRBJ2-3, with D hard to call. The length of the CDR3 is 12 residues. Germline CDR1 is MGHDK and CDR2 is SYGVNS. The V gene lost 5 bases and the J gene lost 5 bases, with 8 bases spanning the gap. Written as DNA, the CDR3 is TGTGCCAGCAGTACACAGCAAGATACGCAGTATTTT. The encoded protein is CASSTQQDTQYF.